The 18 T cell receptor beta chains listed next were all sequenced from one sample in a study of cytomegalovirus exposure and HLA in healthy donors. Primers included in the PCR were 60 Vbeta and 13 Jbeta primers. Profiling relied on immunoSEQ multiplex PCR, and the TCRdb table lists in-frame clones only, not all of them. The table includes about 110,000 clones, around 73% detected once. Sequencing was done on a sample of PBMCs. The source of these receptors is a man in his forties or fifties in good health and CMV-seronegative.

The genes are TRBV7-2 and TRBJ1-6, with D perhaps matching TRBD1 (6 bases). Trimming stripped 1 base from V and 9 bases from J, with 13 bases between. This CDR3 spans 15 amino acids. Germline V gives CDR1 SGHTA, CDR2 FQGNSA. CDR3 in DNA: TGTGCCAGCAGCTTAGGGGATCAAGGGGGTTCACCCCTCCACTTT. As protein: CASSLGDQGGSPLHF.

The rearrangement uses TRBV4-3 and TRBJ1-1, with TRBD1 identical over 9 bases. CDR3 length: 15 amino acids. V trimming: 5 bases; J trimming: 3 bases; junction bases outside the gene matches: 7. Germline V lookup: CDR1 LGHNA, CDR2 YSLEER. CDR3 amino acids: CASSKYRGLDTEAFF. CDR3 nucleotides: TGCGCCAGCAGCAAATACAGGGGGCTCGACACTGAAGCTTTCTTT.

The chain is built from TRBV7-2 and TRBJ2-5; 10 positions match TRBD2. Germline CDR1 reads SGHTA; CDR2 reads FQGNSA. CDR3 length: 17 residues. V dropped 1 base and J dropped 2; count of bases not matched to a gene: 7. DNA of the CDR3: TGTGCCAGCAGCTTAGTTCCCCTAGCGGGGGAGCAAGAGACCCAGTACTTC. Protein product: CASSLVPLAGEQETQYF.

The chain carries TRBV27 and TRBJ2-7; TRBD2 matches at 7 bases. Losses at the gene ends were 3 bases for V and 2 bases for J; bases not matched to a gene: 1. Germline CDR1 is MNHEY and CDR2 is SMNVEV (reference sequence). This CDR3 is built from 13 residues. The CDR3 bases are TGTGCCAGCAGTTTCGGACTAGCCTACGAGCAGTACTTC. This sequence encodes CASSFGLAYEQYF.

The J gene is TRBJ2-6, the V gene TRBV9, with D possibly TRBD2 on 6 matching bases. CDR3 length equals 18 residues. CDR1 and CDR2 from the germline V gene are SGDLS and YYNGEE. Between the trimmed V and J ends, which lost 1 base and 0 bases, there was a span of 14 bases. In DNA, the CDR3 is TGTGCCAGCAGCGTATCCGGAGGGAGCCTCTCTGGGGCCAACGTCCTGACTTTC. This encodes CASSVSGGSLSGANVLTF.

The J gene is TRBJ1-5, the V gene TRBV4-1, with D hard to call. Trimming shortened V by 2 bases and J by 7 bases, and 15 bases separated the two germline ends. The CDR3 runs to 15 residues. The germline V gene has CDR1 MGHRA and CDR2 YSYEKL. The CDR3: CASSQNSAASQPQHF. The CDR3 nucleotides are TGCGCCAGCAGCCAAAACTCGGCGGCTTCCCAGCCCCAGCATTTT.

The J gene is TRBJ2-1, the V gene TRBV5-4, with TRBD2 identical over 7 bases. V lost 4 bases and J lost 7; bases outside the gene matches: 11. This CDR3 comprises 15 residues. Germline CDR1 and CDR2: SGHNT and YYREEE (reference sequence). CDR3 in DNA: TGTGCCAGCAGCCCAGAGGGAGCGGGGAAGAATGAGCAGTTCTTC. Amino acid sequence: CASSPEGAGKNEQFF.

About this clone itself: Other DNA sequences within the sample encode an identical CDR3. This chain uses TRBV18 with TRBJ2-5; D not certain. CDR1 is KGHSH, CDR2 LQKENI, per germline. The CDR3 is made up of 11 amino acids. The ends were cut back, 3 bases at V and 5 bases at J, with 4 bases in the middle. The CDR3 DNA reads TGTGCCAGCTCACCTCGGGAGACCCAGTACTTC. This encodes CASSPRETQYF. The full variable domain, its missing parts supplied by reference TRBV18 and TRBJ2-5, is NAGVMQNPRHLVRRRGQEARLRCSPMKGHSHVYWYRQLPEEGLKFMVYLQKENIIDESGMPKERFSAEFPKEGPSILRIQQVVRGDSAAYFCASSPRETQYFGPGTRLLVL.

This chain connects TRBV6-5 to TRBJ2-7, with D tentatively TRBD2 (6 bases). CDR1 MNHEY and CDR2 SVGAGI come from the germline V gene. The CDR3 spans 16 residues. Deletions cut 0 bases from V and 1 base from J, with 13 bases between. The CDR3 DNA is TGTGCCAGCAGTTACTCCGGGGGTCGGGCATCCTACGAGCAGTACTTC. The encoded protein is CASSYSGGRASYEQYF.

Of note for this clone: The junction differs from germline at one of its ends, possibly a read error. The chain couples TRBV7-7 to TRBJ2-1, with D possibly matching TRBD2 (5 bases). This CDR3 contains 15 residues. Germline assignment: CDR1 SSHAT and CDR2 FNYEAQ (reference sequence). The CDR3 here is CASSHGEQGGNEQFF. In DNA, the CDR3 is TGTGCTAGCAGTCACGGGGAGCAAGGAGGAAATGAGCAGTTCTTC.

The genes are TRBV6-6 and TRBJ1-5, with D possibly being TRBD1 (5 bases). The CDR3 has 16 residues. Germline CDR1 reads MNHNY; CDR2 reads SVGAGI (reference sequence). V was cut by 7 bases and J by 1 base, with 17 bases left in between. The chain's CDR3 is CASNSGGTTSNQPQHF. The DNA for the CDR3 is TGTGCCAGCAACTCGGGGGGGACGACGAGCAATCAGCCCCAGCATTTT.

The genes are TRBV27 and TRBJ1-1; 8 nucleotides match TRBD1. This CDR3 has 14 amino acids. Per germline, CDR1 MNHEY and CDR2 SMNVEV (reference sequence). The J segment lost 5 bases and the V segment lost 3 bases, leaving 5 bases of the junction unmatched. The CDR3 DNA follows: TGTGCCAGCAGTTTCAGGGGGCAGTGGACTGAAGCTTTCTTT. Its translation is CASSFRGQWTEAFF.

This clone was detected a few times. The gene calls are TRBV7-9 and TRBJ2-2; D might be TRBD1 (6 bases). The V gene lost 5 bases and the J gene lost 2 bases, with 15 bases spanning the gap. CDR3 length: 16 residues. CDR1 is SEHNR and CDR2 is FQNEAQ in the germline V gene (reference sequence). The CDR3 DNA sequence: TGTGCCAGCAGCCCTATCAGGGGATCCAACACCGGGGAGCTGTTTTTT. It codes for CASSPIRGSNTGELFF.

The chain uses TRBV4-3 and TRBJ2-1, with a tentative D call TRBD2 (6 bases). Between the trimmed V and J ends, which lost 4 bases and 6 bases, there was a span of 19 bases. CDR3 size: 16 residues. From germline, CDR1 is LGHNA and CDR2 YSLEER. CDR3 region: CASSRDGGNAGNEQFF. In DNA, the CDR3 is TGCGCCAGCAGCCGGGATGGCGGGAACGCAGGCAATGAGCAGTTCTTC.

The CDR3 DNA follows: TGTGCCAGCAGCTTAGGGGGACAGTACTCCTACAATGAGCAGTTCTTC. Amino acid sequence: CASSLGGQYSYNEQFF. The V gene is TRBV7-9, the J gene TRBJ2-1; 7 positions match TRBD1. The germline V gene encodes CDR1 SEHNR and CDR2 FQNEAQ (reference sequence). Germline trimming cut 1 base from V and 0 bases from J; bases unmatched to any gene: 3. This CDR3 region has 16 residues.

This clone has a single count. The chain links TRBV10-3 to TRBJ2-2, with D possibly TRBD1 on 6 matching bases. V was trimmed by 5 bases and J by 1 base, leaving 8 bases between them. The V gene's germline CDR1 is ENHRY and CDR2 SYGVKD. This CDR3 contains 14 residues. CDR3 loop: CAISNRVNTGELFF. The CDR3 DNA is TGTGCCATCAGTAACAGGGTGAACACCGGGGAGCTGTTTTTT.

This clone was detected once. V usage is TRBV11-3 and J usage is TRBJ2-1; D might be TRBD1 (8 bases). CDR3 length: 16 residues. With 2 bases removed from V and 6 bases from J, the gap between germline ends came to 17 bases. Germline V lookup: CDR1 SGHNT, CDR2 YENEEA. The CDR3: CASSLRGNRGGNEQFF. The DNA of the CDR3 is TGTGCCAGCAGCTTAAGGGGGAACAGGGGGGGCAATGAGCAGTTCTTC. The full variable domain, with the rest looked up from reference TRBV11-3 and TRBJ2-1, is EAGVVQSPRYKIIEKKQPVAFWCNPISGHNTLYWYLQNLGQGPELLIRYENEEAVDDSQLPKDRFSAERLKGVDSTLKIQPAELGDSAVYLCASSLRGNRGGNEQFFGPGTRLTVL.

This CDR3 is CASSDAGANEQFF. The CDR3 DNA follows: TGTGCCAGCAGTGATGCGGGGGCAAATGAGCAGTTCTTC. The chain joins TRBV6-4 to TRBJ2-1, with a tentative D call TRBD2 (7 bases). Germline V CDR1 and CDR2: MRHNA, SNTAGT. CDR3 size: 13 residues. V was trimmed by 3 bases and J by 7 bases, leaving 10 bases between them.